The clone carrying this TCR beta chain was observed many times. What it binds is not known. TCRdb analysed the 5' RACE reads with MiXCR anew, one entry per CDR3 protein. The sample has 200,000 to 250,000 distinct CDR3 sequences, under 12% seen once; the top ten hold about 2.5%. The entry originates in a study of CD8 T cells in ankylosing spondylitis. Points from the study as a whole: Made up of roughly 8 highly homologous variants, a TCR beta motif appeared characteristic of ankylosing spondylitis blood. Disease-linked clones were reportedly significantly enriched in matched ankylosing spondylitis synovial fluid.

The CDR3 length is 16 residues. The germline gives CDR1 SGHKS, CDR2 YYEKEE (reference sequence). The V and J ends lost 3 bases and 2 bases respectively, with 17 bases between them. The receptor comes from a male donor with ankylosing spondylitis or in good health (not recorded which). This chain uses TRBV5-5 with TRBJ1-2; perhaps TRBD1 as D (5 bases). Specimen: blood, either unsorted or a sorted T cell fraction (not recorded which). The DNA for the CDR3 is TGTGCCAGCAGCTCCTGGGACCCCTTCGCAAACTATGGCTACACCTTC. It codes for CASSSWDPFANYGYTF.